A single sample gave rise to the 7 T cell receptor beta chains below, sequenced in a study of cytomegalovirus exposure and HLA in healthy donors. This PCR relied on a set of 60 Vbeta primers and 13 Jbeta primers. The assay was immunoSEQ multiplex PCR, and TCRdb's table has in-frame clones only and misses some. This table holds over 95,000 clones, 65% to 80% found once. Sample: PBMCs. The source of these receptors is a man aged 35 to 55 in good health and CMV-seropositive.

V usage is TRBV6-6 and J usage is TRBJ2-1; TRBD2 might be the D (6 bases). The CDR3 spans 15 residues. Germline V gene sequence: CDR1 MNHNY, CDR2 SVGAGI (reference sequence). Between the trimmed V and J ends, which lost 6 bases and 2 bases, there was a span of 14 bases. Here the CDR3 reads CASSSGRGAYNEQFF. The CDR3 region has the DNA TGTGCCAGCAGCTCCGGGAGAGGGGCCTACAATGAGCAGTTCTTC.

CDR3 coding DNA: TGCGCCAGCAGCTTGGGGGACAGGGGGAGCACAGATACGCAGTATTTT. This translates into CASSLGDRGSTDTQYF. This chain uses TRBV5-1 with TRBJ2-3; 11 nucleotides match TRBD1. V was clipped by 0 bases and J by 0 bases; unmatched bases: 0. Germline lookup yields CDR1 SGHRS and CDR2 YFSETQ. The CDR3 length is 16 residues.

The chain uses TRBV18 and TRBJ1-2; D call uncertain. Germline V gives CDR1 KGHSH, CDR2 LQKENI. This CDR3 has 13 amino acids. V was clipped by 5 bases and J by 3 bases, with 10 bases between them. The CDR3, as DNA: TGTGCCAGCTCAATGAGGGAGGACTATGGCTACACCTTC. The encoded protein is CASSMREDYGYTF.

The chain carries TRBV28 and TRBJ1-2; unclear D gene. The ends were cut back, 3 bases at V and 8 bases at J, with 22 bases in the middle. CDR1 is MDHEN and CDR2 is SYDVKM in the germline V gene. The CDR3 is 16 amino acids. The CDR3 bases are TGTGCCAGCAGTTTGCCCCAGATTTCGGGGTTGGGAGGCTACACCTTC. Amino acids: CASSLPQISGLGGYTF.

The CDR3 region is CAISEVTDQAFF. The CDR3, as DNA: TGTGCCATCAGTGAAGTCACCGATCAGGCTTTCTTT. The chain recombines TRBV10-3 with TRBJ1-1; D is undetermined. CDR3 length: 12 residues. Trimming took 3 bases from V and 11 from J, leaving 13 bases between them. Per germline, CDR1 ENHRY and CDR2 SYGVKD.

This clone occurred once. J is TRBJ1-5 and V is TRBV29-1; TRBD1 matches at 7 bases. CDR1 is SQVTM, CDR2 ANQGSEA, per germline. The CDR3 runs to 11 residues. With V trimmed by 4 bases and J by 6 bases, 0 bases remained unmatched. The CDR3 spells CSVGDSQPQHF. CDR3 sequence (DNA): TGCAGCGTTGGGGACAGTCAGCCCCAGCATTTT.

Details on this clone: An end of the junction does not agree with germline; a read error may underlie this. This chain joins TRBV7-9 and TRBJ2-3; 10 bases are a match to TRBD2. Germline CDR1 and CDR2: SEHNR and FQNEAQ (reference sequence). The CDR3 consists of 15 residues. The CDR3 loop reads CSSSLQRGGPDTQYF. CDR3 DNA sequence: TGTTCCAGCAGCTTACAGCGGGGGGGCCCAGATACGCAGTATTTT.